This TCR beta chain emerged from a study of blood T cell repertoires in COVID-19. The table lists this clone with a count of one. Profiling relied on immunoSEQ multiplex PCR, and the TCRdb table lists in-frame clones only, not all of them. Among under 200,000 clones, roughly 80% were seen once, and the ten largest hold about 5%. Germline CDR1 is LNHDA and CDR2 is SQIVND (reference sequence). CDR3 length: 10 amino acids. The V and J ends lost 8 bases and 5 bases respectively, with 6 bases between them. This clonotype was obtained from a woman aged 35 to 49 with acute COVID-19. The J gene is TRBJ2-5, the V gene TRBV19; possibly TRBD2 for D (6 bases). The specimen sequenced was PBMCs or T cells enriched from blood (not recorded which). The CDR3 loop reads CASGGETQYF. CDR3 bases: TGTGCCAGTGGGGGGGAGACCCAGTACTTC.